This T cell receptor beta chain was documented in a study of T cell clonality in common variable immunodeficiency. Study outcomes and limitations: In common variable immunodeficiency, TCR beta chains reportedly carried fewer deletions and N-nucleotide insertions.

The protocol was immunoSEQ multiplex PCR, while the TCRdb copy is restricted to in-frame clones and leaves out a portion. Captured here are over 30,000 clones, none seen once; the top ten comprise 28%. This clone was seen at least ten times. The antigen remains undetermined. The DNA ends 3 residues before the CDR3 does, and the rest of the CDR3 is filled in from the germline J gene. Trimming removed 3 bases at V and 7 bases at J, with 18 bases between. Germline V lookup: CDR1 KGHSH, CDR2 LQKENI. This CDR3 has 15 amino acids. Sequencing was performed on peripheral blood mononuclear cells. The receptor was isolated from a human donor with common variable immunodeficiency. The chain is built from TRBV18 and TRBJ2-5, with D hard to call. CDR3 DNA, as far as it was read: TGTGCCAGCTCACCTGTGTTGGCGGCCCTCGGGACC. Amino acids: CASSPVLAALGT. The CDR3 reads in full as CASSPVLAALGTQYF.